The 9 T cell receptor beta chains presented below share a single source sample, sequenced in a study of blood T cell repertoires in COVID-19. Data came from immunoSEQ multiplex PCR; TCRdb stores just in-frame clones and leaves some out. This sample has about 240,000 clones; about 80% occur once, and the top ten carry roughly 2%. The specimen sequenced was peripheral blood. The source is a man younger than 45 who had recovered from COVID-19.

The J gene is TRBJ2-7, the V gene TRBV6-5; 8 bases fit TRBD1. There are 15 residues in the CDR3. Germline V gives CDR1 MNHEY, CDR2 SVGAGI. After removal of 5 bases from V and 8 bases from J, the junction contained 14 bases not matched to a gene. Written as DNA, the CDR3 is TGTGCCAGCAGTCCCGTCCCCGGGACAGGAATGAAGCAGTACTTC. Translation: CASSPVPGTGMKQYF.

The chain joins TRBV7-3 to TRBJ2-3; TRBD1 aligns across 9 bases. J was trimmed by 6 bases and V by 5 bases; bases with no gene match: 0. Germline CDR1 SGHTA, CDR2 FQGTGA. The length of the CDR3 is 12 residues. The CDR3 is CASSDRGDTQYF. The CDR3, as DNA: TGTGCCAGCAGCGACAGGGGGGATACGCAGTATTTT. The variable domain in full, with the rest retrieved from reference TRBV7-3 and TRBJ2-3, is GAGVSQTPSNKVTEKGKYVELRCDPISGHTALYWYRQSLGQGPEFLIYFQGTGAADDSGLPNDRFFAVRPEGSVSTLKIQRTERGDSAVYLCASSDRGDTQYFGPGTRLTVL.

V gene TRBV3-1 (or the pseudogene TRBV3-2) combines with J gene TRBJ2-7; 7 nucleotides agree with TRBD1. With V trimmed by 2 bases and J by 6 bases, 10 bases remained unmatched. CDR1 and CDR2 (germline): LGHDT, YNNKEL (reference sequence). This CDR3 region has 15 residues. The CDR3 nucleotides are TGTGCCAGCAGCCAATTAGGGGGCAGGGGCCGCGAGCAGTACTTC. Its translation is CASSQLGGRGREQYF.

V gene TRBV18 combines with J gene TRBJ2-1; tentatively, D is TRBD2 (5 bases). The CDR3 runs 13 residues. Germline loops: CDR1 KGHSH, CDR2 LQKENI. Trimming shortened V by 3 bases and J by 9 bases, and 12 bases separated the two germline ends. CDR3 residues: CASSPEARGEQFF. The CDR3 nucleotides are TGTGCCAGCTCACCTGAGGCCCGGGGTGAGCAGTTCTTC.

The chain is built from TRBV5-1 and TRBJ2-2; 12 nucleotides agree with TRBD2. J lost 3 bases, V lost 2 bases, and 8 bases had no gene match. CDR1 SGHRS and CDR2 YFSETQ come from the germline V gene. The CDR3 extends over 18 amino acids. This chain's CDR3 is CASSLLAGGLSYTGELFF. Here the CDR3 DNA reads TGCGCCAGCAGCTTACTAGCGGGGGGTCTCTCTTACACCGGGGAGCTGTTTTTT.

Written as DNA, the CDR3 is TGTGCCATCAGTGATAGGGACAGGGTCACAGATACGCAGTATTTT. Protein sequence: CAISDRDRVTDTQYF. The chain recombines TRBV10-3 with TRBJ2-3; 9 nucleotides align to TRBD1. The V segment lost 3 bases and the J segment 2 bases; nucleotides outside the gene matches: 3. The CDR3 has 15 residues. Germline CDR1 is ENHRY and CDR2 is SYGVKD.

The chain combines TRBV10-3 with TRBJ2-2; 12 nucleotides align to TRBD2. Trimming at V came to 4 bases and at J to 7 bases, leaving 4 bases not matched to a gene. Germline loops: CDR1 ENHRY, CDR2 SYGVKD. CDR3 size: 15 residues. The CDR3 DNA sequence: TGTGCCATCAGTGCAACTAGCGGGGGGAACGGGGAGCTGTTTTTT. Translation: CAISATSGGNGELFF.

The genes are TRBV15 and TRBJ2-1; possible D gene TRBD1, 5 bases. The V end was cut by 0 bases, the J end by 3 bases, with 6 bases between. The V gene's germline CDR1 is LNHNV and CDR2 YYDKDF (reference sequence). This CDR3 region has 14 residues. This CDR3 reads CATSRDRGYNEQFF. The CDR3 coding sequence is TGTGCCACCAGCAGAGATAGGGGCTACAATGAGCAGTTCTTC.

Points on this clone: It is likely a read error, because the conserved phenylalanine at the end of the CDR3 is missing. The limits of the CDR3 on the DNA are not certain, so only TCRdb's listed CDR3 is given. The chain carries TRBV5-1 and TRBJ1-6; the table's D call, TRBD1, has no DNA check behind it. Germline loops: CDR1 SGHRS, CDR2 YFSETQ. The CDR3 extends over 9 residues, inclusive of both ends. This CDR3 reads CASSLGGAR.